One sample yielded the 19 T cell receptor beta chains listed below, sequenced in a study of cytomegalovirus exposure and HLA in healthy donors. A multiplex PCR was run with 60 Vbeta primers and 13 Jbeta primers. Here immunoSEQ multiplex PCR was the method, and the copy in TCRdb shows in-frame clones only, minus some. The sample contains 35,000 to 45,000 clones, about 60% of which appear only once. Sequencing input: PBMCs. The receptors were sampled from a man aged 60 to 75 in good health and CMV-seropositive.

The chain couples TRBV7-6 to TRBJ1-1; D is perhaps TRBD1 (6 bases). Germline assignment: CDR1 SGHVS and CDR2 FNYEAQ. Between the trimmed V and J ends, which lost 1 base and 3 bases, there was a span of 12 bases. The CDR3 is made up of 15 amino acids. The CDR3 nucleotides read TGTGCCAGCAGCTTAGTTCGGGGGGCCGACACTGAAGCTTTCTTT. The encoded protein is CASSLVRGADTEAFF.

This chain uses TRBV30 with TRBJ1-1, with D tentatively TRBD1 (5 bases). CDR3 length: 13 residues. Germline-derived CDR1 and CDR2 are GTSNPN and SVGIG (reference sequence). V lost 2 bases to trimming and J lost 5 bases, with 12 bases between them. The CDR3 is CAWSPGGGTEAFF. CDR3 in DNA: TGTGCCTGGAGTCCCGGGGGGGGGACTGAAGCTTTCTTT.

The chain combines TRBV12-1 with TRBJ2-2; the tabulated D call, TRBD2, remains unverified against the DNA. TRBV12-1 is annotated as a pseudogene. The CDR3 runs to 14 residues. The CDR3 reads CASLAGPNTGELFF. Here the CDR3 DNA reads TGTGCCAGCTTAGCGGGACCAAACACCGGGGAGCTGTTTTTT.

The CDR3 bases are TGTGCCAGCTCACCACGAACGGCGAACACCGGGGAGCTGTTTTTT. This translates into CASSPRTANTGELFF. The gene calls are TRBV18 and TRBJ2-2; no firm D call. Germline CDR1 KGHSH, CDR2 LQKENI. CDR3 size: 15 residues. V shed 1 base and J shed 0 bases, with 6 bases lying between them.

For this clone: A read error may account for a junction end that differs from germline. The CDR3 sequence is CASSLPRHGSRNTEVFF. CDR3 bases: TGCGCCAGCAGCTTGCCGCGACATGGGAGCCGGAACACTGAAGTTTTCTTT. The chain has TRBV5-1 and TRBJ1-1, with D unresolved. This CDR3 comprises 17 residues. Germline V gene lookup returns CDR1 SGHRS and CDR2 YFSETQ.

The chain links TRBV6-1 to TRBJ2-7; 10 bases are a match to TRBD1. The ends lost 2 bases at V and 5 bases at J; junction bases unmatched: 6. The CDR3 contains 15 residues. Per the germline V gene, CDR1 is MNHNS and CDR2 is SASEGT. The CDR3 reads CASSEIGDRGDEQYF. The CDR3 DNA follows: TGTGCCAGCAGTGAAATAGGGGACAGGGGTGACGAGCAGTACTTC.

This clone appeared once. The CDR3 here is CASSRGQGKYEQYF. For the CDR3, the DNA is TGTGCCAGCAGTAGGGGACAGGGGAAGTACGAGCAGTACTTC. This chain connects TRBV6-5 to TRBJ2-7; 10 bases line up with TRBD1. V trimming: 5 bases; J trimming: 4 bases; junction bases outside the gene matches: 5. This CDR3 comprises 14 residues. Germline V CDR1 and CDR2: MNHEY, SVGAGI.

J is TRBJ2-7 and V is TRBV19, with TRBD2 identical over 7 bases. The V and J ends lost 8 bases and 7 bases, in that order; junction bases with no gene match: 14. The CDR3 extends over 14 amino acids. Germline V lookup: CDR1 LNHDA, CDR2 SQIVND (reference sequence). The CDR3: CASSLHGEGREQYF. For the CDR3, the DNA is TGTGCCAGTTCCCTTCACGGGGAGGGCAGGGAGCAGTACTTC. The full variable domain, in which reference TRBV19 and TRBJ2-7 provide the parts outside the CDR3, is DGGITQSPKYLFRKEGQNVTLSCEQNLNHDAMYWYRQDPGQGLRLIYYSQIVNDFQKGDIAEGYSVSREKKESFPLTVTSAQKNPTAFYLCASSLHGEGREQYFGPGTRLTVT.

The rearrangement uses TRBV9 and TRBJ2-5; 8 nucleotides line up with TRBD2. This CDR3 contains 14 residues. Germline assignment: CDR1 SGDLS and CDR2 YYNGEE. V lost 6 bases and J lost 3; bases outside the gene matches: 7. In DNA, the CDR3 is TGTGCCAGCACCCGGGGGGGCTGGGAAGAGACCCAGTACTTC. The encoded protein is CASTRGGWEETQYF.

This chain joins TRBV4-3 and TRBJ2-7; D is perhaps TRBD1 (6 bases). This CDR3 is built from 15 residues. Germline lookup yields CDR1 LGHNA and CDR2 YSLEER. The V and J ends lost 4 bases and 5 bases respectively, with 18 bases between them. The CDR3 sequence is CASSRYRDPKNEQYF. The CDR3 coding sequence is TGCGCCAGCAGCCGTTACAGGGACCCTAAGAACGAGCAGTACTTC.

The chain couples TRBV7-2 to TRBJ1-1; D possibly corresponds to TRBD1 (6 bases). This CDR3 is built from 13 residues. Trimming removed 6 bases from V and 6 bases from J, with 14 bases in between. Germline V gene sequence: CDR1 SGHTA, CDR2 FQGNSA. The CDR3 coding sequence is TGTGCCAGCAGTTTACTAAGGACAGCTGAAGCTTTCTTT. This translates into CASSLLRTAEAFF.

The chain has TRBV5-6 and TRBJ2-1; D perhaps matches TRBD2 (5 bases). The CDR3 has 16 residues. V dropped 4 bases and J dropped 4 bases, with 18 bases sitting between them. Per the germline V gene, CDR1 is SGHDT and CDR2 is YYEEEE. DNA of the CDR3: TGTGCCAGCAGCCCTACGGCCGGGGTTCTTTACAATGAGCAGTTCTTC. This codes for CASSPTAGVLYNEQFF. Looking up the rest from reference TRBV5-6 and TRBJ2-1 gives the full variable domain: DAGVTQSPTHLIKTRGQQVTLRCSPKSGHDTVSWYQQALGQGPQFIFQYYEEEERQRGNFPDRFSGHQFPNYSSELNVNALLLGDSALYLCASSPTAGVLYNEQFFGPGTRLTVL.

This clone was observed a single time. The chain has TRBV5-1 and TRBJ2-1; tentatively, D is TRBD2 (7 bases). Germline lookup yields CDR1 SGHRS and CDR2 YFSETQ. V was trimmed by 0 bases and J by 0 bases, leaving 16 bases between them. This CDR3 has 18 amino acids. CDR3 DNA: TGCGCCAGCAGCTTGGCCAAGGGGGGGCTGAGCTCCTACAATGAGCAGTTCTTC. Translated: CASSLAKGGLSSYNEQFF.

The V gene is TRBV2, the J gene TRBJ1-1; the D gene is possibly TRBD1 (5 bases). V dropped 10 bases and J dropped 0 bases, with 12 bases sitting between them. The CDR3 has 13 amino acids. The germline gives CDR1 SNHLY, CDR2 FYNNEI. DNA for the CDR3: TGTGCCACCGGCAGGGCGATGAACACTGAAGCTTTCTTT. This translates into CATGRAMNTEAFF.

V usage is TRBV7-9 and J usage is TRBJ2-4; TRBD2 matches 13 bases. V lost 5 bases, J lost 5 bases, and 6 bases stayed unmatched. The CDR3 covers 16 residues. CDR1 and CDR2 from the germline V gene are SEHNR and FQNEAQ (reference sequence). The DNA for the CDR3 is TGTGCCAGCAGCGTAACTAGCGGGGGGGCCCAAAACATTCAGTACTTC. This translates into CASSVTSGGAQNIQYF.

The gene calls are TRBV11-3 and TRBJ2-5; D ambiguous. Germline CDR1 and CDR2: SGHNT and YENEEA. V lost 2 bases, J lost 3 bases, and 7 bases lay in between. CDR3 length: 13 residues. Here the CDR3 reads CASSLSLKETQYF. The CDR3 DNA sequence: TGTGCCAGCAGCTTAAGCTTGAAAGAGACCCAGTACTTC.

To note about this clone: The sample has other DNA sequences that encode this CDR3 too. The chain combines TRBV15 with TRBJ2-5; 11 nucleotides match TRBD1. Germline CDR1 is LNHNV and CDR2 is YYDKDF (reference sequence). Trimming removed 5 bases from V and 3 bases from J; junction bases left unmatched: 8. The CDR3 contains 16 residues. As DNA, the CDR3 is TGTGCCACCAGCGGGAAGGACAGGGGGCCCGAAGAGACCCAGTACTTC. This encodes CATSGKDRGPEETQYF.

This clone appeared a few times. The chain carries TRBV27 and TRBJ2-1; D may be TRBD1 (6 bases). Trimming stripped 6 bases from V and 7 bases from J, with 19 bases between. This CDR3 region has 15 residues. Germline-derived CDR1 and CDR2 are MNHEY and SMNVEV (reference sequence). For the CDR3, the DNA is TGTGCCAGCAGACCAGGGGTTCCTATTTGGAATGAGCAGTTCTTC. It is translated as CASRPGVPIWNEQFF.

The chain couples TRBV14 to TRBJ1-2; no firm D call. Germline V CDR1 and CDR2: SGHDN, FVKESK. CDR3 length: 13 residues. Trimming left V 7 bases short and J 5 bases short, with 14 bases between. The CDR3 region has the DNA TGTGCCAGCACCCCCGGGCCGGGGTATGGCTACACCTTC. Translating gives CASTPGPGYGYTF.